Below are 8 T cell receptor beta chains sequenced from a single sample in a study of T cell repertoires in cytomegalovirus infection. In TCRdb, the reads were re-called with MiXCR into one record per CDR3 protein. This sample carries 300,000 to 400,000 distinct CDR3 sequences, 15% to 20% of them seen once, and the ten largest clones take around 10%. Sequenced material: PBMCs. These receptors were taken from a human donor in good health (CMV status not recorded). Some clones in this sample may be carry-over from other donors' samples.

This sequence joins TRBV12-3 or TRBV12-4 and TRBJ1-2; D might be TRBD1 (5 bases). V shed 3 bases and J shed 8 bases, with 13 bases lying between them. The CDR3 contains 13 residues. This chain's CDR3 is CASSFGPRGGYTF. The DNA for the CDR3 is TGTGCCAGCAGTTTCGGTCCTAGGGGCGGCTACACCTTC.

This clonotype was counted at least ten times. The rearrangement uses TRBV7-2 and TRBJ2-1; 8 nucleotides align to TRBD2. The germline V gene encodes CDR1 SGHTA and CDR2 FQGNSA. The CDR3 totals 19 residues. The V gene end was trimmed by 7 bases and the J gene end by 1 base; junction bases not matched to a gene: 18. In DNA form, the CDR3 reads TGTGCCAGCACCTCTTCCGGGAGGGGCTCTCAGGGATCCTACAATGAGCAGTTCTTC. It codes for CASTSSGRGSQGSYNEQFF. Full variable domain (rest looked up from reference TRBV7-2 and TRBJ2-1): GAGVSQSPSNKVTEKGKDVELRCDPISGHTALYWYRQSLGQGLEFLIYFQGNSAPDKSGLPSDRFSAERTGGSVSTLTIQRTQQEDSAVYLCASTSSGRGSQGSYNEQFFGPGTRLTVL.

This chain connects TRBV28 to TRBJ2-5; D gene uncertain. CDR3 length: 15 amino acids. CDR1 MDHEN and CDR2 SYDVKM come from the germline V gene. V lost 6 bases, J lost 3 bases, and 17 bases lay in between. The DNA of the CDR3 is TGTGCCAGCAGAGCCCCCGTGGAGAGCAAAGAGACCCAGTACTTC. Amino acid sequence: CASRAPVESKETQYF.

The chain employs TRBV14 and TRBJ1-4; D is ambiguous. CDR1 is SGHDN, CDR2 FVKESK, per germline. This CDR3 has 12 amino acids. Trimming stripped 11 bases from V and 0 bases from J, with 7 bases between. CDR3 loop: CAPTSTNEKLFF. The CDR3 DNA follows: TGTGCCCCCACATCAACTAATGAAAAACTGTTTTTT. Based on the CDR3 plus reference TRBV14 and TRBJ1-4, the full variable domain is EAGVTQFPSHSVIEKGQTVTLRCDPISGHDNLYWYRRVMGKEIKFLLHFVKESKQDESGMPNNRFLAERTGGTYSTLKVQPAELEDSGVYFCAPTSTNEKLFFGSGTQLSVL.

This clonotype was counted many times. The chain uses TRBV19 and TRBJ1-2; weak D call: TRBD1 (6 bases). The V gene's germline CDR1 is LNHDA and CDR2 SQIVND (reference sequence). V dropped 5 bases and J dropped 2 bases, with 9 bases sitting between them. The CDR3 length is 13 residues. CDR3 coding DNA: TGTGCCAGTAGTTTCGGACAGAACTATGGCTACACCTTC. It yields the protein CASSFGQNYGYTF.

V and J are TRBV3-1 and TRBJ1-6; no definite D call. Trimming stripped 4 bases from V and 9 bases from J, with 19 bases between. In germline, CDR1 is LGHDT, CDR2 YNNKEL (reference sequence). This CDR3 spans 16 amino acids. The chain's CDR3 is CASSPIMRRSGSPLHF. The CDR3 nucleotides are TGTGCCAGCAGCCCCATCATGAGGAGATCGGGTTCACCCCTCCACTTT.

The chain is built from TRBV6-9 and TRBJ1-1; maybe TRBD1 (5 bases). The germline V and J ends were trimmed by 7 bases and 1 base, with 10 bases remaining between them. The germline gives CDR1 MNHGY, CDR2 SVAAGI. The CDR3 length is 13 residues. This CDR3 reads CASIRGENTEAFF. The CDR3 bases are TGTGCCAGCATACGGGGGGAGAACACTGAAGCTTTCTTT.

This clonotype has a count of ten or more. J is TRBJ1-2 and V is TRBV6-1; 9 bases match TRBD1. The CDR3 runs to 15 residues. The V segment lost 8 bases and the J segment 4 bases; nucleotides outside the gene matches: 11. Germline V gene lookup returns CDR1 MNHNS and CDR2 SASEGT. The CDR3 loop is CASFPGTGSIYGYTF. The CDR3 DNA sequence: TGTGCCAGCTTCCCCGGGACAGGGAGTATCTATGGCTACACCTTC.